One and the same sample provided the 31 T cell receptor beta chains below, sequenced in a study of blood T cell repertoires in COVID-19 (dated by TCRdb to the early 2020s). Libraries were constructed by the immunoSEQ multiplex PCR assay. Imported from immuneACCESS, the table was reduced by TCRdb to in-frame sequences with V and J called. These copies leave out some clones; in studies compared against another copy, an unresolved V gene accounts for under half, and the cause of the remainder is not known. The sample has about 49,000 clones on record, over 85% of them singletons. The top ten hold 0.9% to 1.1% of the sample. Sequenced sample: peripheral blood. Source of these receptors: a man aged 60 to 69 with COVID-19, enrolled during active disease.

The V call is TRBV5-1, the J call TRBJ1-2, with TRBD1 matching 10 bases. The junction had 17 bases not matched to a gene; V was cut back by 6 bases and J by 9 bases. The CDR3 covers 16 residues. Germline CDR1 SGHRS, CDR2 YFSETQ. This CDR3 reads CASTLNPGQGPTSYTF. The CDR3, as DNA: TGCGCCAGCACCCTCAATCCGGGACAGGGGCCGACTAGCTACACCTTC.

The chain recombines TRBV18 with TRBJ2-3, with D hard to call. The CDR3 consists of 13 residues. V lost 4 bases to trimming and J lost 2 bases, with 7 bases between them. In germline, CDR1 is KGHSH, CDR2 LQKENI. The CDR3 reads CASSLSLTDTQYF. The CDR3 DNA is TGTGCCAGCTCACTCAGTCTCACAGATACGCAGTATTTT. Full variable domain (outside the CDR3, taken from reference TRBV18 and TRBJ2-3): NAGVMQNPRHLVRRRGQEARLRCSPMKGHSHVYWYRQLPEEGLKFMVYLQKENIIDESGMPKERFSAEFPKEGPSILRIQQVVRGDSAAYFCASSLSLTDTQYFGPGTRLTVL.

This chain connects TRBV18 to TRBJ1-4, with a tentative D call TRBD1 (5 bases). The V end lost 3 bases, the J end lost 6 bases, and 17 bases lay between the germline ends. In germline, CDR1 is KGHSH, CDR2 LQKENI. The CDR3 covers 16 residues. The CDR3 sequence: CASSPAGPLADEKLFF. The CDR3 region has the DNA TGTGCCAGCTCACCTGCGGGGCCCCTGGCGGATGAAAAACTGTTTTTT. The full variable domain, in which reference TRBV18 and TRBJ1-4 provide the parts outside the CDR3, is NAGVMQNPRHLVRRRGQEARLRCSPMKGHSHVYWYRQLPEEGLKFMVYLQKENIIDESGMPKERFSAEFPKEGPSILRIQQVVRGDSAAYFCASSPAGPLADEKLFFGSGTQLSVL.

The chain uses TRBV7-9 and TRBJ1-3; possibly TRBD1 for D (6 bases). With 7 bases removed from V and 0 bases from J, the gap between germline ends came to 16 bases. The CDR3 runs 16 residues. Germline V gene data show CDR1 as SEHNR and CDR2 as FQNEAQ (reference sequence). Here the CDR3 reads CASNPTGSFSGNTIYF. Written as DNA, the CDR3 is TGTGCCAGCAACCCGACAGGATCCTTCTCTGGAAACACCATATATTTT. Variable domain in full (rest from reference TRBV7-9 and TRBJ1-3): DTGVSQNPRHKITKRGQNVTFRCDPISEHNRLYWYRQTLGQGPEFLTYFQNEAQLEKSRLLSDRFSAERPKGSFSTLEIQRTEQGDSAMYLCASNPTGSFSGNTIYFGEGSWLTVV.

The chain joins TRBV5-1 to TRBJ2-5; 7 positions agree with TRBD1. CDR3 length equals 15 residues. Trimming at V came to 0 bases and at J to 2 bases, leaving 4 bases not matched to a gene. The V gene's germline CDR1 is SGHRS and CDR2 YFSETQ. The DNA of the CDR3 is TGCGCCAGCAGCTTGGCCGACAGGGAGCAAGAGACCCAGTACTTC. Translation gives CASSLADREQETQYF.

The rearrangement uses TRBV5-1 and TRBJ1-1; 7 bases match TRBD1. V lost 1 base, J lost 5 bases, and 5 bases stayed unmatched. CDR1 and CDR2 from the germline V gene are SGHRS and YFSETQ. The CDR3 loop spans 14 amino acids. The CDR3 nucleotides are TGCGCCAGCAGCTTGACAGGGGATAGGACTGAAGCTTTCTTT. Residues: CASSLTGDRTEAFF.

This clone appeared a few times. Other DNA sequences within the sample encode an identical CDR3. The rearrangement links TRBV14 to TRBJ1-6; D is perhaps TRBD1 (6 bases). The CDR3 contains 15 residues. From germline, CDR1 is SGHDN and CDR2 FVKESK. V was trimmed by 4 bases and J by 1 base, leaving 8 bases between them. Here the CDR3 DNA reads TGTGCCAGCAGCCGGCAGGGGTCCTATAATTCACCCCTCCACTTT. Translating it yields CASSRQGSYNSPLHF.

This CDR3 reads CASSLGAENYGYTF. CDR3 coding DNA: TGCGCCAGCAGCTTGGGTGCGGAAAACTATGGCTACACCTTC. This rearrangement joins TRBV5-1 to TRBJ1-2; the D is unclear. The V end was cut by 0 bases, the J end by 2 bases, with 8 bases between. CDR1 and CDR2 (germline): SGHRS, YFSETQ. The CDR3 is made up of 14 amino acids.

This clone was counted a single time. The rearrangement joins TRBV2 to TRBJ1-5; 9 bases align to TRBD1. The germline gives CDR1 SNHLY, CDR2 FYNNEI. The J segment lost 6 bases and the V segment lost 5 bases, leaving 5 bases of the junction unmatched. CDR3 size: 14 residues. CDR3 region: CASSKTGGGQPQHF. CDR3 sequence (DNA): TGTGCCAGCAGTAAGACAGGGGGAGGTCAGCCCCAGCATTTT.

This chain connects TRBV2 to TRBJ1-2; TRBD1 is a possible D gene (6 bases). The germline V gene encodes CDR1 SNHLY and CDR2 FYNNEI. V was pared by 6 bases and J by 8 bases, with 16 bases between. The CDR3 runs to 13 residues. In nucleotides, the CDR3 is TGTGCCAGCAGCCAAGGGGGGGCGGAGGGCTACACCTTC. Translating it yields CASSQGGAEGYTF.

The CDR3 here is CASSLVSGYAYEQYF. Written as DNA, the CDR3 is TGTGCCAGCAGTTTGGTTAGCGGCTACGCCTACGAGCAGTACTTC. The gene calls are TRBV27 and TRBJ2-7, with a possible D match to TRBD2 (6 bases). The V end was cut by 3 bases, the J end by 2 bases, with 14 bases between. The germline CDR1 and CDR2 sequences are MNHEY and SMNVEV (reference sequence). The CDR3 has 15 amino acids.

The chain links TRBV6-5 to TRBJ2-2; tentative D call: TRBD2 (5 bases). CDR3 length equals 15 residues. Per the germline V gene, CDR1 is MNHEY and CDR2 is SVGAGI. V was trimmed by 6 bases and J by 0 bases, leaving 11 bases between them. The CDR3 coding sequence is TGTGCCAGCAGGCTACTAGGCTCGAACACCGGGGAGCTGTTTTTT. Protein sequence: CASRLLGSNTGELFF.

CDR3 region: CASRPGQGARELFF. DNA for the CDR3: TGTGCCAGCAGGCCGGGACAGGGGGCAAGGGAGCTGTTTTTT. This chain connects TRBV2 to TRBJ2-2; TRBD1 matches at 12 bases. J lost 9 bases, V lost 6 bases, and 5 bases had no gene match. This CDR3 is 14 amino acids long. Germline V CDR1 and CDR2: SNHLY, FYNNEI. Based on the CDR3 plus reference TRBV2 and TRBJ2-2, the full variable domain is EPEVTQTPSHQVTQMGQEVILRCVPISNHLYFYWYRQILGQKVEFLVSFYNNEISEKSEIFDDQFSVERPDGSNFTLKIRSTKLEDSAMYFCASRPGQGARELFFGEGSRLTVL.

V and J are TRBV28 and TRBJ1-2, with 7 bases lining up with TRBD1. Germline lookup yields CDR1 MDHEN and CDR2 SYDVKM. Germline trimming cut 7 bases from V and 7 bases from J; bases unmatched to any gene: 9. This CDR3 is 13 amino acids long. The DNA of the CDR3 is TGTGCCAGCACTAGCGACAGGGTGGGTGGCTACACCTTC. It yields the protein CASTSDRVGGYTF.

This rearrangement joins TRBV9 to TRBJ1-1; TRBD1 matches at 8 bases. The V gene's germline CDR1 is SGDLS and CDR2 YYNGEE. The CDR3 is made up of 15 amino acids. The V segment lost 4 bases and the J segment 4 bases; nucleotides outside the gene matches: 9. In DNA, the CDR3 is TGTGCCAGCAGCCCTACGACAGGGGATGGCACTGAAGCTTTCTTT. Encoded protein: CASSPTTGDGTEAFF.

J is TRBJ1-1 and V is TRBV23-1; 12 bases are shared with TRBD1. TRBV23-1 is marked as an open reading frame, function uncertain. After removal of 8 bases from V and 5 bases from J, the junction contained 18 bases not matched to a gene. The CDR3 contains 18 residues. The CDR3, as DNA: TGCGCCAGCCCCAAAGTACACCGGGACAGGGGGCGCGGAACTGAAGCTTTCTTT. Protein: CASPKVHRDRGRGTEAFF.

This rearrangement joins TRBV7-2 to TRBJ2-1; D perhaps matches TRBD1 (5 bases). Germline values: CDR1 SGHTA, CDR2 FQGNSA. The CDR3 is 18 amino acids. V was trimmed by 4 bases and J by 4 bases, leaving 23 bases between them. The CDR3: CASSSPNRQSSAYNEQFF. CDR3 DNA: TGTGCCAGCAGCTCCCCAAACCGACAGTCGTCAGCGTACAATGAGCAGTTCTTC.

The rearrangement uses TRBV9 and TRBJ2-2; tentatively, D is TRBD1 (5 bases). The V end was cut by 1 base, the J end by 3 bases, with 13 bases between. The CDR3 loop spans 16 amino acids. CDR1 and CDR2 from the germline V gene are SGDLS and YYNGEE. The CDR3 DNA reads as TGTGCCAGCAGCGTAAGGGGCGGTGTAGACACCGGGGAGCTGTTTTTT. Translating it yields CASSVRGGVDTGELFF.

CDR3 sequence reads: CASSIGPGVSNQPQHF. CDR3 bases: TGTGCCAGTAGTATAGGGCCAGGTGTTAGCAATCAGCCCCAGCATTTT. The rearrangement links TRBV19 to TRBJ1-5; D remains unclear. Germline V gives CDR1 LNHDA, CDR2 SQIVND (reference sequence). This CDR3 contains 16 residues. Trimming took 1 base from V and 0 from J, leaving 10 bases between them.

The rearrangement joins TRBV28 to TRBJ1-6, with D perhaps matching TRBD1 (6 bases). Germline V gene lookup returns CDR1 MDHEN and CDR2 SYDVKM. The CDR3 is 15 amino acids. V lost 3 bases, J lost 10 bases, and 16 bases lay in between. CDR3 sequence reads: CASSLQRQVRSPLHF. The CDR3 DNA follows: TGTGCCAGCAGTTTGCAGAGACAGGTTCGCTCACCCCTCCACTTT.

The CDR3 nucleotides are TGCGCCAGCAGCTCGGACAGTCCGAACACTGAAGCTTTCTTT. Translated, it gives CASSSDSPNTEAFF. V gene TRBV5-1 combines with J gene TRBJ1-1, with D perhaps TRBD1 (6 bases). The CDR3 is made up of 14 amino acids. Deletions cut 3 bases from V and 1 base from J, with 10 bases between. Germline loops: CDR1 SGHRS, CDR2 YFSETQ.

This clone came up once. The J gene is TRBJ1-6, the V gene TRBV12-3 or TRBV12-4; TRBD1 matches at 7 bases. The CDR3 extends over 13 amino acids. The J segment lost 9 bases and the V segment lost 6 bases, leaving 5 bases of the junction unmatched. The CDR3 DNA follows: TGTGCCAGCAGCCCAGGGGGGAGTTCACCCCTCCACTTT. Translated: CASSPGGSSPLHF.

Here the CDR3 DNA reads TGTGCCAGCAGCCCTAGGACAGGGGGCGGGCCCCAGCATTTT. This codes for CASSPRTGGGPQHF. The V and J genes are TRBV7-8 and TRBJ1-5; 11 bases align to TRBD1. The germline V gene encodes CDR1 SGHVS and CDR2 FQNEAQ. J gave up 9 bases and V 5 bases, and 6 bases lay outside the gene matches. The CDR3 sequence is 14 residues long.

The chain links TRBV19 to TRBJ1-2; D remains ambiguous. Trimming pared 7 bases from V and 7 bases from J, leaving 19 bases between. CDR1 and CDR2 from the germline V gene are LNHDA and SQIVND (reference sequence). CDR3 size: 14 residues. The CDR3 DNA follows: TGTGCCAGTACCACCCGCATGGGAGGCGGTGGCTACACCTTC. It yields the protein CASTTRMGGGGYTF.

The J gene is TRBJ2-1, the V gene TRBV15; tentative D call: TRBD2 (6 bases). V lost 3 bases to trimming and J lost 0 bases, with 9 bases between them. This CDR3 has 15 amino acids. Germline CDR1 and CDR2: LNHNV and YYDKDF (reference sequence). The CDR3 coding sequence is TGTGCCACCAGCAGTAGCGGTCTCTCCTACAATGAGCAGTTCTTC. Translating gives CATSSSGLSYNEQFF.

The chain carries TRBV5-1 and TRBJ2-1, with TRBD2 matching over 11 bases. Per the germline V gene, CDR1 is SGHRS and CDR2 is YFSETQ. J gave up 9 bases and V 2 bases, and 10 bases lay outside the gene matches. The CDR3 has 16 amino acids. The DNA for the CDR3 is TGCGCCAGCAGCTTCAATAGCGGGGGGGCAATGAGTGAGCAGTTCTTC. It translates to CASSFNSGGAMSEQFF.

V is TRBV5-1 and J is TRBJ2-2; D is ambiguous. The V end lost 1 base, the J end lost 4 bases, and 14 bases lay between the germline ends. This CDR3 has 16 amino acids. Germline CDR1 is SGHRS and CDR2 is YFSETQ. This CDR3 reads CASSLREQRGTGELFF. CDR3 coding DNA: TGCGCCAGCAGCTTGAGAGAGCAGCGAGGCACCGGGGAGCTGTTTTTT. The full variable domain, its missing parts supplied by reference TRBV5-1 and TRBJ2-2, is KAGVTQTPRYLIKTRGQQVTLSCSPISGHRSVSWYQQTPGQGLQFLFEYFSETQRNKGNFPGRFSGRQFSNSRSEMNVSTLELGDSALYLCASSLREQRGTGELFFGEGSRLTVL.

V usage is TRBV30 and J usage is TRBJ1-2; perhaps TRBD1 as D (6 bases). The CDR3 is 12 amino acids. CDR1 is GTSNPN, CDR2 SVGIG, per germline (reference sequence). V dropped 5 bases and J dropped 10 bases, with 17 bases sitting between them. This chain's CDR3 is CAWDSYRDTYTF. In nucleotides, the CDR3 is TGTGCCTGGGACTCGTACCGGGACACCTACACCTTC.

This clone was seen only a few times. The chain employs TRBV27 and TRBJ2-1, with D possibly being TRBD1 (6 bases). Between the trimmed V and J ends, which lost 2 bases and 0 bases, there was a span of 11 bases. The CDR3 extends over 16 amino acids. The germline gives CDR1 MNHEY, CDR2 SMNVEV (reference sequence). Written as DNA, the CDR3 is TGTGCCAGCAGTTTAGCCCACAGGGCCTCCTACAATGAGCAGTTCTTC. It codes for CASSLAHRASYNEQFF.

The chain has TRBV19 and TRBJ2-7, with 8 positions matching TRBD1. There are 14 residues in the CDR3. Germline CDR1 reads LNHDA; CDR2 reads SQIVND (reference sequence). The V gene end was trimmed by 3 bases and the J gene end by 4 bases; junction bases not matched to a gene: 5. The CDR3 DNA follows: TGTGCCAGTAGTATCGGACGACAGGGGTACGAGCAGTACTTC. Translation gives CASSIGRQGYEQYF.

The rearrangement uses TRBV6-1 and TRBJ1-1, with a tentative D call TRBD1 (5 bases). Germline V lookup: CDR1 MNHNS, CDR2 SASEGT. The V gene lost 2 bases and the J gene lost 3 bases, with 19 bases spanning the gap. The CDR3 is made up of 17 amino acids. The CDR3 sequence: CASSESVHGGYDTEAFF. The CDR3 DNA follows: TGTGCCAGCAGTGAATCAGTCCACGGGGGGTATGACACTGAAGCTTTCTTT.